Listed below are T cell receptor beta chains from one sample, sequenced in a study of blood T cells in healthy people across ages. TCRdb independently ran MiXCR on the 5' RACE reads; one entry per CDR3 protein. The sample lists approximately 1,000,000 distinct CDR3 sequences, 35% to 45% occurring once. What was sequenced was blood. The receptor source for this set is a man between 18 and 29 years old in good health. The CDR3 runs from the conserved cysteine through the conserved F or W. Fields, in order: J gene, V gene, D gene, clone size, CDR3 protein, CDR3 DNA. D genes are given only for firm matches. A row's size may be missing; if present it is once, few, many or a size class.

>TRBJ2-3|TRBV7-3|.|few
CASSLTGVAPDTQYF
TGTGCCAGCAGCTTAACGGGAGTAGCGCCAGATACGCAGTATTTT
>TRBJ2-3|TRBV4-1|.|many
CASSQPKALTIYTQYF
TGCGCCAGCAGCCAGCCCAAGGCCCTTACGATTTATACGCAGTATTTT
>TRBJ1-1|TRBV29-1|.|few
CSVDGHENTEAFF
TGCAGCGTTGACGGACATGAGAACACTGAAGCTTTCTTT
>TRBJ2-3|TRBV7-2|TRBD2|few
CASSFRASGGTDTQYF
TGTGCCAGCAGCTTTAGGGCTAGCGGAGGCACAGATACGCAGTATTTT
>TRBJ2-3|TRBV20-1|.|.
CSAGSDTQNF
TGCAGTGCCGGGTCAGATACGCAGAATTTT
>TRBJ2-3|TRBV5-6|TRBD2|.
CASSLSAAGGRSTDTQYF
TGTGCCAGCAGCTTATCGGCAGCGGGGGGACGCAGCACAGATACGCAGTATTTT
>TRBJ2-5|TRBV4-3|TRBD1|.
CASSQDSGGQGFKTQYF
TGCGCCAGCAGCCAAGATTCAGGAGGACAGGGGTTTAAGACCCAGTACTTC
>TRBJ1-5|TRBV12-3/TRBV12-4|.|.
CASSFGVISNQPQHF
TGTGCCAGCAGTTTTGGAGTGATTAGCAATCAGCCCCAGCATTTT
>TRBJ2-7|TRBV30|.|.
CAWSPGIVPSEQYF
TGTGCCTGGAGTCCCGGAATAGTTCCATCCGAGCAGTACTTC
>TRBJ2-3|TRBV5-1|TRBD1|.
CASSFPDRGADTQYF
TGCGCCAGCAGCTTTCCGGACAGGGGCGCAGATACGCAGTATTTT
>TRBJ2-1|TRBV5-1|.|few
CASSLSGTEQFF
TGCGCCAGCAGCTTGTCCGGAACGGAGCAGTTCTTC
>TRBJ2-3|TRBV14|.|once
CASSQRGSATSTDTQYF
TGTGCCAGCAGCCAACGAGGGTCAGCTACTAGCACAGATACGCAGTATTTT
>TRBJ1-2|TRBV7-9|TRBD1|.
CVSSPGQGVRYGYTF
TGTGTCAGCAGCCCGGGACAGGGGGTGAGGTATGGCTACACCTTC
>TRBJ1-5|TRBV12-3/TRBV12-4|.|few
CASSPDSGVRGPQHF
TGTGCCAGCAGCCCCGACAGTGGCGTAAGAGGGCCCCAGCATTTT
>TRBJ2-5|TRBV7-2|.|.
CASSLQLDGSGGETQYF
TGTGCCAGCAGCTTACAATTAGACGGTTCTGGCGGAGAGACCCAGTACTTC
>TRBJ2-5|TRBV14|.|.
CASSHLGNYQETQYF
TGTGCCAGCAGCCACCTGGGTAATTATCAAGAGACCCAGTACTTC
>TRBJ2-7|TRBV6-2/TRBV6-3|.|.
CASSYGRWTYEQYF
TGTGCCAGCAGTTACGGCAGATGGACCTACGAGCAGTACTTC
>TRBJ2-5|TRBV2|.|.
CASSAGNLREQYF
TGTGCCAGCAGTGCCGGCAACCTTAGGGAGCAGTACTTC
>TRBJ1-5|TRBV20-1|.|.
CSGQHQETQHF
TGCAGTGGACAGCACCAAGAGACCCAGCATTTT
>TRBJ2-7|TRBV2|.|few
CASREIKDRYEQYF
TGTGCCAGCAGGGAAATCAAGGACCGCTACGAGCAGTACTTC
>TRBJ2-1|TRBV7-2|TRBD2|.
CASSIGTTNEQFF
TGTGCCAGCAGCATCGGGACTACAAATGAGCAGTTCTTC
>TRBJ2-1|TRBV20-1|.|.
CSASGLPSYNEQFF
TGCAGTGCTAGCGGTCTGCCTAGCTACAATGAGCAGTTCTTC
>TRBJ1-1|TRBV25-1|.|few
CASSDPGRGATEAFF
TGTGCCAGCAGTGATCCTGGACGGGGGGCCACTGAAGCTTTCTTT
>TRBJ1-5|TRBV2|TRBD1|.
CASREDRGGNQPQHF
TGTGCCAGCAGAGAGGACAGGGGTGGTAATCAGCCCCAGCATTTT
>TRBJ2-2|TRBV6-5|TRBD1|.
CASRLGTARTGELFF
TGTGCCAGCAGACTCGGGACAGCTCGCACCGGGGAGCTGTTTTTT
>TRBJ2-2|TRBV7-9|TRBD2|.
CASSGLVLAGDTGELFF
TGTGCCAGCAGCGGTCTGGTCCTAGCGGGGGACACCGGGGAGCTGTTTTTT
>TRBJ2-1|TRBV12-5|.|.
CASGSLSGEQFF
TGTGCTAGTGGTTCCCTAAGCGGGGAGCAGTTCTTC
>TRBJ2-7|TRBV7-3|.|few
CASSLMGRTSSYNEQYF
TGTGCCAGCAGCTTAATGGGGCGGACGAGCTCCTACAATGAGCAGTACTTC
>TRBJ1-6|TRBV29-1|TRBD1|.
CSVKGAGNSPLHF
TGCAGCGTTAAGGGGGCTGGTAATTCACCCCTCCACTTT
>TRBJ2-3|TRBV7-2|.|few
CASSLVVSSTDTQYF
TGTGCCAGCAGCTTAGTAGTATCGAGCACAGATACGCAGTATTTT
>TRBJ1-1|TRBV3-1|TRBD1|many
CASSQVFRGPNTEAFF
TGTGCCAGCAGCCAAGTGTTCAGGGGGCCTAACACTGAAGCTTTCTTT
>TRBJ2-1|TRBV4-2|TRBD2|.
CASSQEKGGGNNEQFF
TGTGCCAGCAGCCAAGAGAAGGGCGGGGGGAACAATGAGCAGTTCTTC
>TRBJ1-2|TRBV19|TRBD1|.
CVSSKDRGNYYGYTF
TGTGTCAGTAGCAAGGACAGGGGAAACTACTATGGCTACACCTTC
>TRBJ2-3|TRBV28|.|once
CVSSPTDTVKDTQYF
TGTGTCAGCAGTCCAACGGACACAGTTAAAGATACGCAGTATTTT
>TRBJ2-5|TRBV4-2|.|few
CASSQSPNLPQETQYF
TGTGCCAGCAGCCAGTCCCCCAACTTGCCCCAAGAGACCCAGTACTTC
>TRBJ2-3|TRBV6-1|TRBD1|.
CASEDRASTDTRYF
TGTGCCAGCGAGGACAGGGCTAGCACAGATACGCGGTATTTT
>TRBJ1-2|TRBV11-2|.|.
CASRPSGRSLQSFYGYTF
TGTGCCAGCAGACCAAGCGGACGGAGCCTTCAGTCCTTTTATGGCTACACCTTC
>TRBJ1-5|TRBV3-1|.|few
CASSGEGEGNQPQHF
TGTGCCAGCAGCGGGGAGGGGGAGGGCAATCAGCCCCAGCATTTT
>TRBJ2-5|TRBV7-8|.|.
CASSSSRGESETQYF
.
>TRBJ1-5|TRBV6-5|TRBD1|few
CASSGGTGASQPQHF
TGTGCCAGCAGTGGGGGGACAGGGGCAAGTCAGCCCCAGCATTTT
>TRBJ2-4|TRBV21-1|.|once
CASTRTGSGAKNIRYF
TGTGCCAGCACCAGGACAGGTAGTGGAGCCAAAAACATTCGGTACTTC
>TRBJ2-4|TRBV10-3|.|few
CAISSDIAKNIQYF
TGTGCCATCAGTTCAGACATAGCCAAAAACATTCAGTACTTC
>TRBJ1-1|TRBV4-3|.|.
CASSQGSPGASDDTEAFF
TGCGCCAGCAGCCAAGGCTCTCCGGGGGCCTCGGACGATACTGAAGCTTTCTTT
>TRBJ1-5|TRBV20-1|.|few
CSAMTANQPQHF
TGCAGTGCCATGACTGCGAATCAGCCCCAGCATTTT
>TRBJ2-1|TRBV14|.|.
CASSQEWSHNEQFF
TGTGCCAGCAGCCAAGAATGGAGCCACAATGAGCAGTTCTTC
>TRBJ1-1|TRBV20-1|TRBD1|.
CSARGDREGAFF
TGCAGTGCTAGAGGGGACAGGGAGGGAGCTTTCTTT